This T cell receptor (beta chain) was retrieved from a study of cytomegalovirus exposure and HLA in healthy donors. Background on the study: In an earlier analysis, around 100 million unique TCR beta sequences were found from some 180 million T cells. Whole-study results and caveats: Despite most TCR sequences being rare, some public TCRs occurred in many donors.

In the case of this clone: What it binds is unknown.

Researchers ran the PCR with 60 Vbeta and 13 Jbeta primers. Only in-frame clones appear in the TCRdb table, and some are missing; sequencing was by immunoSEQ multiplex PCR. The ten top clones account for 2% to 2.5%, within a sample of 130,000 or so clones. Sequencing was done on a sample of PBMCs. The clonotype originates from a woman under 30 in good health and CMV-seronegative.

The CDR3 DNA reads TGCGCCAGCAGCCAAAAGACAGGCCTGAACACTGAAGCTTTCTTT. Translation: CASSQKTGLNTEAFF. The J gene is TRBJ1-1, the V gene TRBV4-1; weak D call: TRBD1 (6 bases). CDR1 and CDR2 (germline): MGHRA, YSYEKL. V shed 2 bases and J shed 0 bases, with 10 bases lying between them. There are 15 residues in the CDR3.